A selection of T cell receptor beta chains follows, all from one sample in a study of blood T cell repertoires in COVID-19. Sequencing used immunoSEQ multiplex PCR; TCRdb keeps in-frame clones, though not all of them. The data contain about 330,000 clones, 87% of them seen just once; the ten biggest clones take up around 8.9%. Sequencing was carried out using peripheral blood. Receptors originate from a man aged 30 to 39 with COVID-19, enrolled during active disease. Each CDR3 is given with its conserved first and last residue. A D gene is named only where the DNA matches it firmly. Clone sizes are given selectively: once, few, many, or a class where the clone is expanded.

TRBJ2-7 | TRBV18 | TRBD1 | . | TGTGCCAGCTCACGGGACAGGGATAGCGAGCAGTACTTC | CASSRDRDSEQYF
TRBJ2-7 | TRBV27 | TRBD2 | . | TGTGCCAGCAGTTTTGCGGGAGGCGAGCAGTACTTC | CASSFAGGEQYF
TRBJ2-1 | TRBV27 | TRBD2 | . | TGTGCCAGCAGTTCTTTGAGACTAGCGGGGGGGAAAAATGAGCAGTTCTTC | CASSSLRLAGGKNEQFF
TRBJ1-1 | TRBV12-3/TRBV12-4 | . | . | TGTGCCAGCAGTTATACACCGAACACTGAAGCTTTCTTT | CASSYTPNTEAFF
TRBJ1-2 | TRBV7-9 | . | . | TGTGCCAGCAGCCCTCTCCAGGGCCAGGGGGGCTACACCTTC | CASSPLQGQGGYTF
TRBJ2-6 | TRBV28 | . | few | TGTGCCAGCAGTTCTGAGGAACAGGGTACCTCTGGGGCCAACGTCCTGACTTTC | CASSSEEQGTSGANVLTF
TRBJ2-5 | TRBV9 | . | . | TGTGCCAGCAGCCCCCTCCCCGGGGGGCCGCGGCAGACCCAGTACTTC | CASSPLPGGPRQTQYF
TRBJ2-2 | TRBV11-1 | TRBD1 | . | TGTGCCAGCAGCCCAGGACAGGGGATGAACACCGGGGAGCTGTTTTTT | CASSPGQGMNTGELFF
TRBJ2-2 | TRBV29-1 | TRBD2 | . | TGCAGCGTTGATACTAGCGGGGCCACCGGGGAGCTGTTTTTT | CSVDTSGATGELFF
TRBJ1-5 | TRBV21-1 | . | . | TGTGCCAGCAGCCCGCTACAGGGTATGGGCCAGCCCCAGCATTTT | CASSPLQGMGQPQHF
TRBJ2-1 | TRBV29-1 | . | . | TGCAGCGTTGTAAGAGACAGTAGCTCCTACAATGAGCAGTTCTTC | CSVVRDSSSYNEQFF
TRBJ2-7 | TRBV7-2 | TRBD2 | . | TGTGCCAGCAGCTTCTGGGAGGGGACCTACGAGCAGTACTTC | CASSFWEGTYEQYF
TRBJ2-7 | TRBV7-6 | . | . | TGTGCCAGCAGCCCTACACCGGAGAAAAGTCACGAGCAGTACTTC | CASSPTPEKSHEQYF
TRBJ2-4 | TRBV5-4 | TRBD1 | . | TGTGCCAGCAGTATGACGACAGGGGGCCCCGAAAACATTCAGTACTTC | CASSMTTGGPENIQYF
TRBJ2-1 | TRBV7-3 | TRBD2 | . | TGTGCCAGCAGCCCCAGCGGGGGGCCTTACAATGAGCAGTTCTTC | CASSPSGGPYNEQFF
TRBJ1-1 | TRBV2 | . | . | TGTGCCAGCAGTGTCGTTCTGGGACACATGAACACTGAAGCTTTCTTT | CASSVVLGHMNTEAFF